This TCR beta chain is drawn from a study of blood T cell repertoires in COVID-19. Across the study: The samples span acute and convalescent COVID-19 from the United States, Italy and Spain.

Clones were read by immunoSEQ multiplex PCR, and TCRdb kept only the in-frame ones, dropping some. Of under 250,000 clones listed, 80% to 90% are singletons. This CDR3 has 17 amino acids. V lost 4 bases and J lost 9; bases outside the gene matches: 18. CDR1 is SGHRS and CDR2 is YFSETQ in the germline V gene. This sequence was found in a young woman in a cohort exposed to, infected with or recovered from COVID-19 (not recorded which). The sequenced material came from PBMCs or T cells enriched from blood (not recorded which). The rearrangement uses TRBV5-1 and TRBJ2-1, with 8 bases identical to TRBD2. The CDR3 bases are TGCGCCAGCAGCCTCCCACCGGGGGGGATAGAAGGACGTGAGCAGTTCTTC. Its protein is CASSLPPGGIEGREQFF.